This is a list of T cell receptor beta chains from one sample in a study of T-cell memory formation after mild COVID-19. TCRdb reprocessed the 5' RACE reads with MiXCR, giving one entry per CDR3 protein. The table has 250,000 to 400,000 distinct CDR3 sequences, roughly an eighth seen once. The source material was PBMCs or a T cell subset sorted from them (not recorded which). The source is a man younger than 35 who had mild COVID-19 (a few samples of this study predate the infection). Cell type and time point are not known. The CDR3 runs from the conserved cysteine through the conserved F or W. The D gene is left open where the match is weak. Size tells how often a clone was seen (once, few, many) or the class of an expanded clone, and some rows leave it out.

abundance	len	v_gene	j_gene	d_gene	CDR3aa	CDR3nt
few	15	TRBV7-3	TRBJ2-1	TRBD1	CASSAGTVSYNEQFF	TGTGCCAGCAGCGCCGGGACAGTCTCCTACAATGAGCAGTTCTTC
NA	14	TRBV25-1	TRBJ1-4	NA	CASSERGAREKLFF	TGTGCCAGCAGTGAAAGGGGGGCGCGTGAAAAACTGTTTTTT
few	15	TRBV11-2	TRBJ1-1	NA	CASRHPGISNLGAFF	TGTGCCAGCAGGCACCCCGGGATCTCAAACTTAGGGGCTTTCTTT
NA	15	TRBV7-9	TRBJ1-2	NA	CASRPAGEGLAGYTF	TGTGCCAGCAGACCGGCCGGGGAAGGCCTAGCTGGCTACACCTTC
NA	14	TRBV6-6	TRBJ2-3	TRBD1	CASKDRGQADTQYF	TGTGCCAGCAAGGACAGGGGGCAGGCAGATACGCAGTATTTT
few	16	TRBV21-1	TRBJ2-2	NA	CASSKGPPKGAGELFF	TGTGCCAGCAGCAAAGGGCCCCCCAAGGGGGCCGGGGAGCTGTTTTTT
few	15	TRBV5-1	TRBJ1-3	TRBD1	CASSPTGDERNTIYF	TGCGCCAGCAGCCCAACAGGGGATGAAAGAAACACCATATATTTT
NA	13	TRBV7-2	TRBJ2-3	NA	CASSFQGMDTQYF	TGTGCCAGCAGCTTCCAGGGAATGGATACGCAGTATTTT
few	15	TRBV4-3	TRBJ1-2	NA	CASSQGRQESYGYTF	TGCGCCAGCAGCCAAGGTAGACAGGAGAGCTATGGCTACACCTTC
few	15	TRBV4-1	TRBJ2-3	TRBD1	CASSQPRGQADTQYF	TGCGCCAGCAGCCAACCTAGGGGGCAGGCAGATACGCAGTATTTT
few	15	TRBV15	TRBJ1-2	TRBD1	CATSRERTGVYGYTF	TGTGCCACCAGCAGAGAGAGGACAGGGGTCTATGGCTACACCTTC
many	16	TRBV7-3	TRBJ2-2	NA	CASSSTLQLDTGELFF	TGTGCCAGCAGCTCCACCCTCCAATTGGACACCGGGGAGCTGTTTTTT
few	14	TRBV7-6	TRBJ2-2	NA	CASRDFGPPGELFF	TGTGCCAGCCGGGACTTTGGTCCTCCCGGGGAGCTGTTTTTT
few	15	TRBV7-2	TRBJ1-2	TRBD1	CASSRGDSLGSGYTF	TGTGCCAGCAGCCGGGGGGACAGCTTAGGGAGTGGCTACACCTTC
many	13	TRBV5-1	TRBJ2-3	NA	CASSEQVGDTQYF	TGCGCCAGCAGCGAGCAGGTTGGAGATACGCAGTATTTT
NA	14	TRBV19	TRBJ1-4	NA	CASSIFASDEKLFF	TGTGCCAGTAGTATTTTTGCGTCCGATGAAAAACTGTTTTTT
NA	12	TRBV7-2	TRBJ1-1	NA	CASSLEVTEAFF	TGTGCCAGCAGCTTAGAGGTCACTGAAGCTTTCTTT
few	14	TRBV5-1	TRBJ2-5	TRBD2	CASSQRLAQETQYF	TGCGCCAGCAGCCAGCGACTAGCCCAAGAGACCCAGTACTTC
many	12	TRBV10-3	TRBJ1-1	NA	CAIGRADTEAFF	TGTGCCATCGGCAGGGCGGACACTGAAGCTTTCTTT
few	14	TRBV5-1	TRBJ2-2	TRBD1	CASRQGAPTGELFF	TGCGCCAGTCGACAGGGGGCGCCCACCGGGGAGCTGTTTTTT
few	16	TRBV4-1	TRBJ2-1	TRBD2	CASSQEPAGGSNEQFF	TGCGCCAGCAGCCAAGAACCAGCGGGGGGCTCCAATGAGCAGTTCTTC
few	15	TRBV4-1	TRBJ1-5	TRBD1	CASRVTGGLDQPQHF	TGCGCCAGCAGGGTTACAGGGGGCCTAGATCAGCCCCAGCATTTT
few	16	TRBV24-1	TRBJ2-3	TRBD2	CATSDSSGGIADTQYF	TGTGCCACCAGTGATTCTAGCGGGGGGATTGCAGATACGCAGTATTTT
few	13	TRBV27	TRBJ2-7	NA	CASSPWSSYEQYF	TGTGCCAGCAGCCCCTGGAGTTCATACGAGCAGTACTTC
NA	16	TRBV11-2	TRBJ1-4	NA	CASSPGRGGASEKLFF	TGTGCCAGCAGCCCCGGCCGGGGAGGGGCGAGTGAAAAACTGTTTTTT
NA	15	TRBV5-6	TRBJ1-2	NA	CASSFGDLANYGYTF	TGTGCCAGCAGTTTTGGGGATCTAGCTAACTATGGCTACACCTTC
few	13	TRBV12-3/TRBV12-4	TRBJ1-2	NA	CASSPARVYGYTF	TGTGCCAGCAGCCCTGCCCGCGTCTATGGCTACACCTTC
few	14	TRBV5-1	TRBJ2-3	NA	CASSLVADTDTQYF	TGCGCCAGCAGCTTGGTGGCAGACACAGATACGCAGTATTTT
NA	12	TRBV5-6	TRBJ1-5	NA	CASSLLAQPQHF	TGTGCCAGCAGCTTGCTTGCTCAGCCCCAGCATTTT
few	15	TRBV12-3/TRBV12-4	TRBJ1-6	NA	CASSPDRTYNSPLHF	TGTGCCAGCAGCCCGGACAGAACCTATAATTCACCCCTCCACTTT
few	15	TRBV2	TRBJ2-2	NA	CASSEQGQGSGELFF	TGTGCCAGCAGTGAACAGGGCCAGGGGTCCGGGGAGCTGTTTTTT
NA	13	TRBV7-9	TRBJ2-2	NA	CASSFEGRGELFF	TGTGCCAGCAGCTTCGAAGGACGCGGGGAGCTGTTTTTT
few	13	TRBV10-2	TRBJ2-5	NA	CASSDSRAETQYF	TGCGCCAGCAGTGACTCTCGGGCGGAGACCCAGTACTTC
many	13	TRBV7-6	TRBJ2-1	NA	CASSLVGGNEQFF	TGTGCCAGCAGCTTAGTCGGGGGCAATGAGCAGTTCTTC
few	13	TRBV15	TRBJ1-5	NA	CATSRESNQPQHF	TGTGCCACCAGCAGAGAGAGCAATCAGCCCCAGCATTTT
NA	15	TRBV4-3	TRBJ1-5	NA	CASSQDLGKVQPQHF	TGCGCCAGCAGCCAAGATCTGGGGAAGGTTCAGCCCCAGCATTTT
NA	11	TRBV5-8	TRBJ1-4	NA	CASSSGGTPAF	TGTGCCAGCAGTTCGGGAGGGACTCCTGCTTTT
few	14	TRBV5-6	TRBJ1-1	NA	CASSLVGVNTEAFF	TGTGCCAGCAGCTTGGTTGGGGTGAACACTGAAGCTTTCTTT
few	15	TRBV11-2	TRBJ2-5	TRBD2	CASSLVGGGWETQYF	TGTGCCAGCAGCTTAGTCGGGGGGGGCTGGGAGACCCAGTACTTC
few	14	TRBV4-2	TRBJ1-1	NA	CASNPGTGNTEAFF	TGTGCCAGCAACCCCGGGACGGGAAACACTGAAGCTTTCTTT
NA	14	TRBV5-1	TRBJ1-1	NA	CASSDAGKDTEAFF	TGCGCCAGCAGCGATGCAGGGAAAGACACTGAAGCTTTCTTT
NA	15	TRBV6-2/TRBV6-3	TRBJ2-2	NA	CAGQSGTPYTGELFF	TGTGCCGGACAGTCGGGGACGCCATACACCGGGGAGCTGTTTTTT
NA	17	TRBV6-6	TRBJ1-2	NA	CASSSIAGITSGGGYTF	TGTGCCAGCAGTTCCATTGCCGGGATTACCTCTGGGGGTGGCTACACCTTC
NA	15	TRBV5-4	TRBJ2-3	TRBD2	CASSPRGLAGDTQYF	TGTGCCAGCAGCCCCCGGGGACTAGCGGGGGATACGCAGTATTTT
NA	13	TRBV5-1	TRBJ2-1	NA	CASSPDSANEQFF	TGCGCCAGCAGCCCCGACAGTGCGAATGAGCAGTTCTTC
NA	15	TRBV4-3	TRBJ1-2	NA	CASSPAGRTNYGYTF	TGCGCCAGCAGCCCCGCTGGACGGACTAACTATGGCTACACCTTC
few	15	TRBV6-6	TRBJ2-7	TRBD1	CASRGTGNGPNEQYF	TGTGCCAGCAGGGGGACAGGGAATGGGCCCAACGAGCAGTACTTC
NA	14	TRBV4-1	TRBJ1-2	NA	CASSQGGALYGYTF	TGCGCCAGCAGCCAAGGGGGGGCCCTTTATGGCTACACCTTC
NA	16	TRBV3-1	TRBJ2-1	TRBD2	CASSQETSGSEDEQFF	TGTGCCAGCAGCCAAGAAACTAGCGGAAGTGAGGATGAGCAGTTCTTC
NA	15	TRBV5-1	TRBJ2-5	NA	CASRVTGTVQETQYF	TGCGCCAGCAGGGTTACCGGGACTGTTCAAGAGACCCAGTACTTC
few	15	TRBV5-6	TRBJ2-2	NA	CASEPRRRNTGELFF	TGTGCCAGTGAGCCTAGAAGAAGGAACACCGGGGAGCTGTTTTTT
few	14	TRBV15	TRBJ2-1	TRBD2	CATSRGLAYNEQFF	TGTGCCACCAGCAGGGGACTAGCGTACAATGAGCAGTTCTTC
few	14	TRBV12-5	TRBJ2-1	TRBD1	CASGFTGAYNEQFF	TGTGCTAGTGGTTTTACAGGGGCGTACAATGAGCAGTTCTTC
NA	12	TRBV30	TRBJ1-2	NA	CAWRRGARGYTF	TGTGCCTGGAGACGGGGGGCGCGAGGCTACACCTTC